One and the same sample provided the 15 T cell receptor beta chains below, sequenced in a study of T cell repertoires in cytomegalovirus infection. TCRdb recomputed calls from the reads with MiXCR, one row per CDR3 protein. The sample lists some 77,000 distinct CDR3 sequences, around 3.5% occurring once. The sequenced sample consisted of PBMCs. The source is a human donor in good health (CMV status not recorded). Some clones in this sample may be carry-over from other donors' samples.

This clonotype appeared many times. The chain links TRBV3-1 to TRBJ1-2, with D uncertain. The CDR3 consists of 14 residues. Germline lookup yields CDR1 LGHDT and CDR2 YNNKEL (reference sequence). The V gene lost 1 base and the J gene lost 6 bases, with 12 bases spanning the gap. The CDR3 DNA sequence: TGTGCCAGCAGCCAAGTGGCGGGCGCGCATGGCTACACCTTC. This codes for CASSQVAGAHGYTF.

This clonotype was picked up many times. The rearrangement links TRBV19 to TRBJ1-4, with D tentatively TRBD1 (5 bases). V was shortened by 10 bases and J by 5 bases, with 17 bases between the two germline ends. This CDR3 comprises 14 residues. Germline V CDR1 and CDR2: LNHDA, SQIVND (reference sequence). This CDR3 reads CATTRGGDNEKLFF. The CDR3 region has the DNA TGTGCCACCACGAGGGGAGGGGACAATGAAAAACTGTTTTTT. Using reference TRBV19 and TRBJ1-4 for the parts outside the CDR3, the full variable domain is DGGITQSPKYLFRKEGQNVTLSCEQNLNHDAMYWYRQDPGQGLRLIYYSQIVNDFQKGDIAEGYSVSREKKESFPLTVTSAQKNPTAFYLCATTRGGDNEKLFFGSGTQLSVL.

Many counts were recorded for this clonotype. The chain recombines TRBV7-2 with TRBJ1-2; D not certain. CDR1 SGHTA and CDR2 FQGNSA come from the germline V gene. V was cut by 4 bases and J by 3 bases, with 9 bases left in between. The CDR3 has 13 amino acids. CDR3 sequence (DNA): TGTGCCAGCAGCTCGCAACCTCACTATGGCTACACCTTC. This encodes CASSSQPHYGYTF.

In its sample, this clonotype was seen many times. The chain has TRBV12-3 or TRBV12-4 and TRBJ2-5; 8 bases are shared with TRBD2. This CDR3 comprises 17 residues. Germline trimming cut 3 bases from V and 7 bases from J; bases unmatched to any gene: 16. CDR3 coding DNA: TGTGCCAGCAGTTTGGATCCTGCGGGGGGCTCGATCAGGACCCAGTACTTC. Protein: CASSLDPAGGSIRTQYF.

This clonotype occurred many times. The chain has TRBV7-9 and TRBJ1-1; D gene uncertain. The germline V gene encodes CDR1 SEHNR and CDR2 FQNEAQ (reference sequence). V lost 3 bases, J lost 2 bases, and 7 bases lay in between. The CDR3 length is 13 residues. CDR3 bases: TGTGCCAGCAGCTTCGACCAAAACACTGAAGCTTTCTTT. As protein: CASSFDQNTEAFF. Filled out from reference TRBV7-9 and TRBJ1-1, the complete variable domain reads DTGVSQNPRHKITKRGQNVTFRCDPISEHNRLYWYRQTLGQGPEFLTYFQNEAQLEKSRLLSDRFSAERPKGSFSTLEIQRTEQGDSAMYLCASSFDQNTEAFFGQGTRLTVV.

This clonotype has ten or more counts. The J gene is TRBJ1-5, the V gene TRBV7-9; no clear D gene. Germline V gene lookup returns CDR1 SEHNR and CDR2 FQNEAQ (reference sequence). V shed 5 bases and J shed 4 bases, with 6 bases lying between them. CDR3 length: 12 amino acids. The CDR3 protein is CASSTLNQPQHF. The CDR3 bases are TGTGCCAGCAGCACGTTAAATCAGCCCCAGCATTTT. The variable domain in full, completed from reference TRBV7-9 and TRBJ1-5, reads DTGVSQNPRHKITKRGQNVTFRCDPISEHNRLYWYRQTLGQGPEFLTYFQNEAQLEKSRLLSDRFSAERPKGSFSTLEIQRTEQGDSAMYLCASSTLNQPQHFGDGTRLSIL.

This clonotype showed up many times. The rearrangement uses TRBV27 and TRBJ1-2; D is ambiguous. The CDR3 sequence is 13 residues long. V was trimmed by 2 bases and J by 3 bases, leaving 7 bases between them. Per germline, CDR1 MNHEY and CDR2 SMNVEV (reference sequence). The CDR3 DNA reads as TGTGCCAGCAGTTTAAGGGCGGACTATGGCTACACCTTC. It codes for CASSLRADYGYTF.

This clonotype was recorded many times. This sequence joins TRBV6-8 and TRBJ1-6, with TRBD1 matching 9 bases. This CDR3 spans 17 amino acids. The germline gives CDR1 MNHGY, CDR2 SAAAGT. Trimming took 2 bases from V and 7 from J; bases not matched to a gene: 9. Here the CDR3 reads CASSYGGQGDNNSPLHF. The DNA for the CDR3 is TGTGCCAGCAGTTACGGGGGACAGGGCGATAACAATTCACCCCTCCACTTT.

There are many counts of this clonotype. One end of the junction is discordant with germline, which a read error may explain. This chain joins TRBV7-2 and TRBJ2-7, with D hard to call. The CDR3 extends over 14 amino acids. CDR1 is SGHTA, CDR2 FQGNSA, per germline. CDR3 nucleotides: TGTGCCAGCAGCTTAAGTAGTGGCGCCTACGAACAGTACTTC. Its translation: CASSLSSGAYEQYF.

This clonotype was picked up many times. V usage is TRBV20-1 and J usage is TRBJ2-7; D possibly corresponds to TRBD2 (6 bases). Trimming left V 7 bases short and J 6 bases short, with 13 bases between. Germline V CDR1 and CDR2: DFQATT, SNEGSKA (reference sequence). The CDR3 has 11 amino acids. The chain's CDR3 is CSVRGGPEQYF. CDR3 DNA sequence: TGCAGTGTGCGGGGTGGTCCCGAGCAGTACTTC.

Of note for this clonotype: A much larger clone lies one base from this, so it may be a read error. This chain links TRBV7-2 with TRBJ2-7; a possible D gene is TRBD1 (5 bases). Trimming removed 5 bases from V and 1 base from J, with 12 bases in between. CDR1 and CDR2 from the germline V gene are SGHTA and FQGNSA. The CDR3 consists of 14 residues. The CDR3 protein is CASSVPQESYEQYV. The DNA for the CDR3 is TGTGCCAGCAGCGTCCCACAGGAGTCCTACGAGCAGTACGTC.

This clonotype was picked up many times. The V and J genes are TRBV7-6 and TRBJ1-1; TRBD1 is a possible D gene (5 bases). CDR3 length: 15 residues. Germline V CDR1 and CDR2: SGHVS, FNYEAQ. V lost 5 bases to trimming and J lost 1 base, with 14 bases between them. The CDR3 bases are TGTGCCAGCAGCACCTCGCCAGGGTCGAACACTGAAGCTTTCTTT. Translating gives CASSTSPGSNTEAFF.

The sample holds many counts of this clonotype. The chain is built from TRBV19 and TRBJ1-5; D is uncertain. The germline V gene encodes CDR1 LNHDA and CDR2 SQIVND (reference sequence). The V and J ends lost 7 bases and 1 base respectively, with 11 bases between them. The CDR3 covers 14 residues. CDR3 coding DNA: TGTGCCAGTACCCCCGAGAGGAGCAATCAGCCCCAGCATTTT. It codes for CASTPERSNQPQHF.

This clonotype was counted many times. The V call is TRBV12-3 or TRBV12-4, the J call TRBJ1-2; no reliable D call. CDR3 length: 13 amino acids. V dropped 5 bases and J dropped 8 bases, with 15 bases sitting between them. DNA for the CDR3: TGTGCCAGCAGTACAGAAGGGAGAGACGGCTACACCTTC. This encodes CASSTEGRDGYTF.

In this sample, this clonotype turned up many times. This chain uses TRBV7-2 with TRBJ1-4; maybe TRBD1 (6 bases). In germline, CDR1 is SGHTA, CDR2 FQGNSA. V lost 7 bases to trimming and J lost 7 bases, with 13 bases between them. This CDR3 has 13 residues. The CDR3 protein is CASTLGGREKLFF. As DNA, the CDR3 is TGTGCCAGCACCCTGGGGGGGCGTGAAAAACTGTTTTTT.